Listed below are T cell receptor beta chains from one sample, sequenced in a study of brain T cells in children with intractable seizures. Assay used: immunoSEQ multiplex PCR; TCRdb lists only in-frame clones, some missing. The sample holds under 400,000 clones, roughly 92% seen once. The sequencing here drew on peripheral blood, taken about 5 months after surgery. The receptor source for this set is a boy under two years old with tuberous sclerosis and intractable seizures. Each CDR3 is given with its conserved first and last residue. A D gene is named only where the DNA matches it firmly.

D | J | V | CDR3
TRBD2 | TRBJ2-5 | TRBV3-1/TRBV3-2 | CASSLAGGRQETQYF
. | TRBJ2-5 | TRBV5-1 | CASSLGDTTGETQYF
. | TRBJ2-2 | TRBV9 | CASSDPYVVNGDTGELFF
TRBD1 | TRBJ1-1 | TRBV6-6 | CASSSTGRSEAFF
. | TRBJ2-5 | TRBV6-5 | CASSSPRQDIQETQYF
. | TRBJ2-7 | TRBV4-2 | CASSQERQGGDEQYF
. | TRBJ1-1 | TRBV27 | CASSFSDQNTEAFF
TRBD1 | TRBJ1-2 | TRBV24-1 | CATTVPGHLSQGELYGYTF
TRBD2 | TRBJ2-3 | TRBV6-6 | CASGRTSGVLTDTQYF
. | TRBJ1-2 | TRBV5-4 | CASSSVGQGWNGYTF
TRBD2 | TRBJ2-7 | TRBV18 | CASSWGLAGTYEQYF
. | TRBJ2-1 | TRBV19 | CASSPLPDRDNEQFF